The 26 T cell receptor beta chains reported below all come from one sample, sequenced in a study of CD8 T cells in ankylosing spondylitis. TCRdb redid the calling of the 5' RACE reads with MiXCR, one entry per CDR3 protein. The table includes some 140,000 distinct CDR3 sequences, 6.5% to 8.5% detected once. Source material: synovial fluid, either unsorted or a sorted T cell fraction (not recorded which). The receptors originated from a male donor with ankylosing spondylitis.

This clonotype came up many times. The chain combines TRBV7-2 with TRBJ1-5; 7 bases are shared with TRBD1. The CDR3 loop spans 15 amino acids. Trimming removed 5 bases from V and 0 bases from J; junction bases left unmatched: 4. Germline V gene data show CDR1 as SGHTA and CDR2 as FQGNSA. CDR3: CASSLTGDSNQPQHF. The CDR3 nucleotides are TGTGCCAGCAGCCTCACAGGGGATAGCAATCAGCCCCAGCATTTT.

This clonotype was detected many times. The rearrangement links TRBV2 to TRBJ2-1, with a possible D match to TRBD1 (6 bases). The CDR3 is made up of 12 amino acids. Trimming left V 11 bases short and J 7 bases short, with 15 bases between. Germline V gives CDR1 SNHLY, CDR2 FYNNEI. The CDR3 region is CAHRRGGNEQFF. CDR3 nucleotide sequence: TGTGCCCACCGGAGAGGGGGTAATGAGCAGTTCTTC.

The table lists this clonotype with many counts. The rearrangement uses TRBV7-2 and TRBJ2-3; TRBD1 might be the D (5 bases). Germline CDR1 and CDR2: SGHTA and FQGNSA. The V gene lost 10 bases and the J gene lost 1 base, with 18 bases spanning the gap. CDR3 size: 15 residues. The CDR3 loop is CATQERGWGTDTQYF. The CDR3 coding sequence is TGTGCCACTCAGGAAAGGGGCTGGGGCACAGATACGCAGTATTTT.

This clonotype occurred a few times. V is TRBV18 and J is TRBJ2-1; weak D call: TRBD2 (6 bases). V was cut by 4 bases and J by 4 bases, with 14 bases left in between. Germline-derived CDR1 and CDR2 are KGHSH and LQKENI. The CDR3 is 15 residues long. CDR3 sequence reads: CASSRSGFGYNEQFF. CDR3 bases: TGTGCCAGCTCACGAAGCGGGTTCGGGTACAATGAGCAGTTCTTC.

This clonotype was seen at least ten times. V is TRBV20-1 and J is TRBJ1-5; TRBD1 is a possible D gene (6 bases). From germline, CDR1 is DFQATT and CDR2 SNEGSKA (reference sequence). V lost 6 bases to trimming and J lost 4 bases, with 13 bases between them. This CDR3 is 13 amino acids long. CDR3 nucleotides: TGCAGTGCCGCACGGGGGGCTAATCAGCCCCAGCATTTT. This sequence encodes CSAARGANQPQHF.

The rearrangement uses TRBV5-6 and TRBJ2-6, with 7 bases identical to TRBD1. CDR3 length equals 14 residues. V lost 2 bases, J lost 7 bases, and 3 bases stayed unmatched. Germline V gives CDR1 SGHDT, CDR2 YYEEEE. CDR3 residues: CASSLTGDANVLTF. CDR3 nucleotides: TGTGCCAGCAGCTTAACAGGGGATGCCAACGTCCTGACTTTC. The entire variable domain, with the rest obtained from reference TRBV5-6 and TRBJ2-6, is as follows: DAGVTQSPTHLIKTRGQQVTLRCSPKSGHDTVSWYQQALGQGPQFIFQYYEEEERQRGNFPDRFSGHQFPNYSSELNVNALLLGDSALYLCASSLTGDANVLTFGAGSRLTVL.

This clonotype was counted ten times or more. The V and J genes are TRBV20-1 and TRBJ2-3, with unresolved D. The CDR3 has 12 amino acids. Trimming took off 3 bases at V and 2 bases at J, with 6 bases between the two ends. Germline CDR1 is DFQATT and CDR2 is SNEGSKA (reference sequence). CDR3 protein: CSARDNTDTQYF. The DNA of the CDR3 is TGCAGTGCTAGGGATAACACAGATACGCAGTATTTT.

The chain's CDR3 is CAWSVRGYGYTF. CDR3 sequence (DNA): TGTGCCTGGAGTGTACGGGGGTATGGCTACACCTTC. This rearrangement joins TRBV30 to TRBJ1-2; tentatively, D is TRBD1 (5 bases). Germline CDR1 reads GTSNPN; CDR2 reads SVGIG (reference sequence). The CDR3 totals 12 residues. V dropped 0 bases and J dropped 5 bases, with 7 bases sitting between them.

At least ten counts were recorded for this clonotype. The chain employs TRBV20-1 and TRBJ2-7, with D hard to call. The V gene's germline CDR1 is DFQATT and CDR2 SNEGSKA (reference sequence). This CDR3 is 12 amino acids long. Trimming left V 6 bases short and J 7 bases short, with 16 bases between. The CDR3 bases are TGCAGTGCCCGGAAAGTCTCCGGGGAGCAGTACTTC. Translated: CSARKVSGEQYF.

This clonotype was counted many times. This sequence joins TRBV20-1 and TRBJ1-5; D uncertain. There are 14 residues in the CDR3. In germline, CDR1 is DFQATT, CDR2 SNEGSKA (reference sequence). Trimming left V 3 bases short and J 0 bases short, with 9 bases between. The CDR3 DNA follows: TGCAGTGCTAGCCAGCCCTATAGCAATCAGCCCCAGCATTTT. This codes for CSASQPYSNQPQHF.

V is TRBV30 and J is TRBJ1-1; D perhaps matches TRBD1 (6 bases). From germline, CDR1 is GTSNPN and CDR2 SVGIG (reference sequence). V lost 7 bases, J lost 5 bases, and 14 bases lay in between. The CDR3 is made up of 12 amino acids. CDR3 nucleotide sequence: TGTGCCTTCGGACGGAGGGGGACTGAAGCTTTCTTT. Translated: CAFGRRGTEAFF.

In this sample, this clonotype turned up a few times. The rearrangement uses TRBV20-1 and TRBJ2-3; D is perhaps TRBD2 (6 bases). V lost 5 bases to trimming and J lost 1 base, with 16 bases between them. In germline, CDR1 is DFQATT, CDR2 SNEGSKA (reference sequence). CDR3 length: 15 amino acids. CDR3 residues: CSAPNGGVGTDTQYF. The CDR3 DNA is TGCAGTGCTCCTAATGGCGGGGTTGGCACAGATACGCAGTATTTT.

The chain links TRBV6-1 to TRBJ2-7; maybe TRBD1 (5 bases). V gave up 6 bases and J gave up 1 base, with 13 bases separating them. In germline, CDR1 is MNHNS, CDR2 SASEGT. This CDR3 comprises 14 residues. The CDR3 sequence: CASRLRVGSYEQYF. The CDR3 DNA is TGTGCCAGCAGGCTCAGGGTGGGGTCCTACGAGCAGTACTTC.

This clonotype has ten or more counts. This sequence joins TRBV6-1 and TRBJ2-1, with D possibly matching TRBD2 (6 bases). The CDR3 runs to 13 residues. Per germline, CDR1 MNHNS and CDR2 SASEGT. The V end was cut by 2 bases, the J end by 6 bases, with 8 bases between. CDR3 sequence: CASSEQGGNEQFF. DNA of the CDR3: TGTGCCAGCAGTGAACAGGGAGGCAATGAGCAGTTCTTC.

This clonotype was recorded many times. The rearrangement uses TRBV10-3 and TRBJ1-1; D not certain. V was clipped by 5 bases and J by 2 bases, with 15 bases between them. This CDR3 has 15 residues. Germline V CDR1 and CDR2: ENHRY, SYGVKD. This CDR3 is CAISPTTAFNTEAFF. CDR3 DNA sequence: TGTGCCATCAGTCCTACGACGGCTTTCAACACTGAAGCTTTCTTT.

This clonotype was seen ten or more times. This chain links TRBV6-5 with TRBJ1-2; D remains ambiguous. CDR1 and CDR2 (germline): MNHEY, SVGAGI. The CDR3 covers 12 residues. Between the trimmed V and J ends, which lost 5 bases and 1 base, there was a span of 5 bases. CDR3 sequence: CASSRDNYGYTF. The DNA for the CDR3 is TGTGCCAGCAGTCGGGATAACTATGGCTACACCTTC.

This clonotype showed up many times. The chain recombines TRBV15 with TRBJ2-7; maybe TRBD2 (5 bases). V was pared by 0 bases and J by 4 bases, with 13 bases between. The CDR3 has 15 amino acids. Germline-derived CDR1 and CDR2 are LNHNV and YYDKDF (reference sequence). The CDR3 DNA is TGTGCCACCAGCAGAGAATTGCGGGCATCATACGAGCAGTACTTC. Residues: CATSRELRASYEQYF.

This clonotype occurred many times. The rearrangement uses TRBV21-1 and TRBJ1-3; the table's D call, TRBD1, was not checked against the DNA. TRBV21-1 has pseudogene status. The CDR3 is 18 residues long. The DNA of the CDR3 is TGTGCCAGCAGCCACAGGGACTGCAGTTATCTGGAGGGAAACACCATATATTTT. This gives the protein CASSHRDCSYLEGNTIYF.

This clonotype occurred many times. In DNA, the CDR3 is TGCAGTGCTAATATGGGGAAACTCACAGATACGCAGTATTTT. Translation: CSANMGKLTDTQYF. This sequence joins TRBV20-1 and TRBJ2-3; D call uncertain. V shed 4 bases and J shed 2 bases, with 13 bases lying between them. The germline CDR1 and CDR2 sequences are DFQATT and SNEGSKA (reference sequence). CDR3 length equals 14 residues.

This clonotype was detected ten times or more. The rearrangement links TRBV28 to TRBJ2-2; no definite D call. Germline CDR1 is MDHEN and CDR2 is SYDVKM. The length of the CDR3 is 15 residues. The germline V and J ends were trimmed by 2 bases and 3 bases, with 10 bases remaining between them. CDR3 coding DNA: TGTGCCAGCAGTTTAGGAAGTAGCCACACCGGGGAGCTGTTTTTT. It translates to CASSLGSSHTGELFF.

The table lists this clonotype with many counts. J is TRBJ2-7 and V is TRBV4-2, with D perhaps matching TRBD2 (6 bases). The V gene lost 0 bases and the J gene lost 2 bases, with 11 bases spanning the gap. Germline lookup yields CDR1 LGHNA and CDR2 YNFKEQ. This CDR3 comprises 15 residues. This chain's CDR3 is CASSQDLGGAYEQYF. Here the CDR3 DNA reads TGTGCCAGCAGCCAAGATCTCGGGGGAGCCTACGAGCAGTACTTC.

This clonotype was counted many times. The V and J genes are TRBV10-3 and TRBJ2-7; no clear D. CDR1 ENHRY and CDR2 SYGVKD come from the germline V gene. With 3 bases removed from V and 1 base from J, the gap between germline ends came to 13 bases. The CDR3 runs 15 residues. CDR3 region: CAISDGSRLSYEQYF. The CDR3, as DNA: TGTGCCATCAGTGACGGCAGCAGACTTTCCTACGAGCAGTACTTC.

The J gene is TRBJ2-1, the V gene TRBV11-3; possibly TRBD1 for D (5 bases). CDR3 size: 14 residues. Germline V gene data show CDR1 as SGHNT and CDR2 as YENEEA. The V end was cut by 3 bases, the J end by 9 bases, with 15 bases between. The CDR3 coding sequence is TGTGCCAGCAGCTTGGGCAGGGCCTCGGCTGAGCAGTTCTTC. It yields the protein CASSLGRASAEQFF.

This clonotype showed up many times. The chain employs TRBV7-9 and TRBJ2-5, with D tentatively TRBD1 (6 bases). The CDR3 runs to 15 residues. Between the trimmed V and J ends, which lost 1 base and 1 base, there was a span of 10 bases. CDR1 and CDR2 from the germline V gene are SEHNR and FQNEAQ (reference sequence). CDR3 DNA sequence: TGTGCCAGCAGCTTAGGACAGGATTTCCAAGAGACCCAGTACTTC. As protein: CASSLGQDFQETQYF.

This clonotype was picked up a small number of times. V usage is TRBV25-1 and J usage is TRBJ1-6; perhaps TRBD1 as D (5 bases). This CDR3 is 13 amino acids long. Trimming cost V 0 bases and J 9 bases, with 6 bases left between them. Germline V gene lookup returns CDR1 MGHDK and CDR2 SYGVNS. DNA of the CDR3: TGTGCCAGCAGTGAATATAGGGGTTCACCCCTCCACTTT. It encodes CASSEYRGSPLHF. Supplemented by reference TRBV25-1 and TRBJ1-6, the full variable domain reads EADIYQTPRYLVIGTGKKITLECSQTMGHDKMYWYQQDPGMELHLIHYSYGVNSTEKGDLSSESTVSRIRTEHFPLTLESARPSHTSQYLCASSEYRGSPLHFGNGTRLTVT.

The chain is built from TRBV28 and TRBJ2-7; 7 bases fit TRBD1. The germline gives CDR1 MDHEN, CDR2 SYDVKM. The J segment lost 0 bases and the V segment lost 5 bases, leaving 7 bases of the junction unmatched. The CDR3 has 15 amino acids. CDR3 bases: TGTGCCAGCAGTAAGCGACAGGGAACCTCCTACGAGCAGTACTTC. This sequence encodes CASSKRQGTSYEQYF.